These T cell receptor beta chains were read from a single sample in a study of shared clonotypes between healthy human individuals. Libraries were prepared by immunoSEQ multiplex PCR; TCRdb keeps only in-frame clonotypes and omits some of them. Of roughly 1,600,000 clones listed, approximately 98.5% are singletons. Source material: naive CD4+ T cells sorted from blood. All receptors derive from a man aged 30 to 39 in good health. Each CDR3 is given with its conserved first and last residue. D genes are given only for firm matches. The size field is filled for only some rows; it gives once, few, many or a size class.

DNA | CDR3 | J | V | size | D
TGTGCCAGCAGCCCTCTGCGTTCTAGCGGAAAAAACTACGAGCAGTACTTC | CASSPLRSSGKNYEQYF | TRBJ2-7 | TRBV7-8 | NA | TRBD2
TGCGCCAGCAGCTCGGGGGACAGTTCGAGTCAGCCCCAGCATTTT | CASSSGDSSSQPQHF | TRBJ1-5 | TRBV5-1 | NA | TRBD1
TGTGCCAGCAGTGAATCAACCGAGCAGTACTTC | CASSESTEQYF | TRBJ2-7 | TRBV2 | once | NA
TGCGCCAGCAGCCAAGGGACAGGACTCAGCACAGATACGCAGTATTTT | CASSQGTGLSTDTQYF | TRBJ2-3 | TRBV4-1 | once | TRBD1
TGCGCCAGCAGCCCCGGACAGGTACAGGAGACCCAGTACTTC | CASSPGQVQETQYF | TRBJ2-5 | TRBV5-1 | NA | TRBD1
TGTGCCAGCAGTGCCATTCGGACAGTGTATGGCTACACCTTC | CASSAIRTVYGYTF | TRBJ1-2 | TRBV2 | NA | NA
TGTGCCTGGAGTGTGCAGGGGGGAAACACCATATATTTT | CAWSVQGGNTIYF | TRBJ1-3 | TRBV30 | NA | NA
TGTGCCAGCAGCTTCAAGCTAGCTCTTATGGGCGAGACCCAGTACTTC | CASSFKLALMGETQYF | TRBJ2-5 | TRBV7-9 | NA | NA
TGCGCCAGCAGCTTGATCGCAGGGGACTATGGCTACACCTTC | CASSLIAGDYGYTF | TRBJ1-2 | TRBV5-1 | NA | NA
TGTGCCAGCAGCCACGACGGGCCAGATACGCAGTATTTT | CASSHDGPDTQYF | TRBJ2-3 | TRBV6-5 | NA | NA
TGTGCCAGCAGTGAAGCGGTGGCAGGACCGCGCTACACCTTC | CASSEAVAGPRYTF | TRBJ1-2 | TRBV6-1 | NA | NA
TGTGCCAGCAGCGACCCCGGTCCTAGCGGGAGCTCCTACGAGCAGTACTTC | CASSDPGPSGSSYEQYF | TRBJ2-7 | TRBV7-6 | NA | TRBD2
TGTGCCAGCTCACTGACTAGCGGGACTAGCAATGAGCAGTTCTTC | CASSLTSGTSNEQFF | TRBJ2-1 | TRBV18 | NA | TRBD2
TGTGCCAGCAGGGGACTAGCGGGGCCCCTTTCCTACGAGCAGTACTTC | CASRGLAGPLSYEQYF | TRBJ2-7 | TRBV27 | NA | TRBD2
TGTGCCAGCAGCCGCCGACTAGCGGGACTTGGTATCGGTGAGCAGTTCTTC | CASSRRLAGLGIGEQFF | TRBJ2-1 | TRBV7-6 | NA | TRBD2
TGCAGCGTCGCCCCGATTTATGGCAGGGATGAGCAGTTCTTC | CSVAPIYGRDEQFF | TRBJ2-1 | TRBV29-1 | NA | NA
TGTGCCAGTAAGGACAGGGAGCGGGAAAATGGCTACACCTTC | CASKDRERENGYTF | TRBJ1-2 | TRBV6-5 | NA | TRBD1
TGTGCCACCAGCAGACAGGGGGGTCCTTACAATGAGCAGTTCTTC | CATSRQGGPYNEQFF | TRBJ2-1 | TRBV15 | NA | NA
TGCAGCGTTGGACTAGCGGGAAATGAGCAGTTCTTC | CSVGLAGNEQFF | TRBJ2-1 | TRBV29-1 | NA | TRBD2
TGTGCCAGTAGACGGGGACAGCCTAACTATGGCTACACCTTC | CASRRGQPNYGYTF | TRBJ1-2 | TRBV19 | NA | TRBD1
TGTGCCAGTAGTGCCAGGGACAGGGCCTTTGTCAGCTACGAGCAGTACTTC | CASSARDRAFVSYEQYF | TRBJ2-7 | TRBV19 | NA | TRBD1
TGTGCCAGCAGCACAGGCCTAGCGGGAGTTGAGCAGTTCTTC | CASSTGLAGVEQFF | TRBJ2-1 | TRBV7-3 | NA | TRBD2
TGTGCCAGCAGCCGTGGGACCCAGTCCTACAATGAGCAGTTCTTC | CASSRGTQSYNEQFF | TRBJ2-1 | TRBV7-2 | NA | NA
TGTGCCAGCAGCGTAGGGGTTCCTGGAAACACCATATATTTT | CASSVGVPGNTIYF | TRBJ1-3 | TRBV9 | NA | NA
TGTGCCAGCAGCTTGAGACTAGCGGGATTGTCAGATACGCAGTATTTT | CASSLRLAGLSDTQYF | TRBJ2-3 | TRBV5-4 | NA | TRBD2
TGTGCCAGCAGCTTGGCGGAAGGGACTAGCGCCTTTTACGAGCAGTACTTC | CASSLAEGTSAFYEQYF | TRBJ2-7 | TRBV5-4 | NA | TRBD2
TGTGCCAGCAGCTTCGGCAGGGAAGAGACCCAGTACTTC | CASSFGREETQYF | TRBJ2-5 | TRBV5-8 | NA | NA
TGTGCCAGCTCACCACGCGGCAATGAAAACCTGTTTTTT | CASSPRGNENLFF | TRBJ1-4 | TRBV18 | NA | NA
TGTGCCAGCAGCTTGTTACCCCTTGGCCTGCCGAAATTCAATGAGCAGTTCTTC | CASSLLPLGLPKFNEQFF | TRBJ2-1 | TRBV5-5 | NA | NA